This T cell receptor (beta chain) originates from a study of CDR3 diversity in severe acne. TCRdb itself ran the PCR reads through MiXCR, one entry per CDR3 protein. The top ten clones hold 13% to 15% of a sample with tens of thousands of distinct CDR3 sequences, 51% of them seen once. The CDR3 covers 15 residues. Germline V CDR1 and CDR2: MNHEY, SMNVEV (reference sequence). V was trimmed by 2 bases and J by 3 bases, leaving 13 bases between them. This clonotype occurred many times. The sample comprised blood. The sequence derives from a male donor in good health, without acne. This chain joins TRBV27 and TRBJ1-2; no reliable D call. The CDR3 DNA sequence: TGTGCCAGCAGTTTAATTGCCGGCTCGGACTATGGCTACACCTTC. It yields the protein CASSLIAGSDYGYTF.